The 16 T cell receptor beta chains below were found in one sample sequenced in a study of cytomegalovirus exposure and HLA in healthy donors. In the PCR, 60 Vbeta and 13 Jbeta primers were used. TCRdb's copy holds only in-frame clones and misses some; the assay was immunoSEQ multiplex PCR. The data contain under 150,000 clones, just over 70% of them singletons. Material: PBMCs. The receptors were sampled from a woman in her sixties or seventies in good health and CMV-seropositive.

CDR3 sequence (DNA): TGTGCTAGTGGGACAGGGGACAGGGTCGGCAATGAGCAGTTCTTC. Its protein product is CASGTGDRVGNEQFF. V gene TRBV12-5 combines with J gene TRBJ2-1; TRBD1 matches at 9 bases. The junction had 9 bases not matched to a gene; V was cut back by 6 bases and J by 6 bases. CDR3 length: 15 residues. From germline, CDR1 is LGHNT and CDR2 FRNRAP.

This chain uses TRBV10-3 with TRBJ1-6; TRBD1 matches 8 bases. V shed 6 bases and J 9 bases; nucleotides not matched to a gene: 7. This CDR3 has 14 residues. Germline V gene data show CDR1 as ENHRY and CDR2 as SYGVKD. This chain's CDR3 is CAISPDRESSPLHF. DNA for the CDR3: TGTGCCATCAGCCCGGACAGGGAGAGTTCACCCCTCCACTTT.

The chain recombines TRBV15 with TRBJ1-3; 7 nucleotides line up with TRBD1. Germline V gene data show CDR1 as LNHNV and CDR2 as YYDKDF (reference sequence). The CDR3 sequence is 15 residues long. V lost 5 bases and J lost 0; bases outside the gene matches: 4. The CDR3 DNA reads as TGTGCCACCAGCGAGGGGGCCCACTCTGGAAACACCATATATTTT. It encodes CATSEGAHSGNTIYF. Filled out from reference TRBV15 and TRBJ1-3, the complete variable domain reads DAMVIQNPRYQVTQFGKPVTLSCSQTLNHNVMYWYQQKSSQAPKLLFHYYDKDFNNEADTPDNFQSRRPNTSFCFLDIRSPGLGDTAMYLCATSEGAHSGNTIYFGEGSWLTVV.

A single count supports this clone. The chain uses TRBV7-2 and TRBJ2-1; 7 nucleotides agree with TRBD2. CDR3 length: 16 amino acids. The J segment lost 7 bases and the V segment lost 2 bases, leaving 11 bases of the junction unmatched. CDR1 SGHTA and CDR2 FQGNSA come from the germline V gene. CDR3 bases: TGTGCCAGCAGCTTAATCTATGCGGGGGTGGGGAATGAGCAGTTCTTC. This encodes CASSLIYAGVGNEQFF.

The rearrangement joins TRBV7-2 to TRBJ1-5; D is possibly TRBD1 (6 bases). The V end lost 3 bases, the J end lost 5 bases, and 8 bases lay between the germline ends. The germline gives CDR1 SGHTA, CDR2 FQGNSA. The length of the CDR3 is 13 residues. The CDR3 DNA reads TGTGCCAGCAGCTTGACAGGTCATCAGCCCCAGCATTTT. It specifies CASSLTGHQPQHF.

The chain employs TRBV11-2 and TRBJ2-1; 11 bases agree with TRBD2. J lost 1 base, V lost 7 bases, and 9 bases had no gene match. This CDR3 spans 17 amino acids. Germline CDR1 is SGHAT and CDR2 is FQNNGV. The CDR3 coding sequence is TGTGCCAGCACCGGCGACGGGACTAGCGGATCCTACAATGAGCAGTTCTTC. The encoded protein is CASTGDGTSGSYNEQFF.

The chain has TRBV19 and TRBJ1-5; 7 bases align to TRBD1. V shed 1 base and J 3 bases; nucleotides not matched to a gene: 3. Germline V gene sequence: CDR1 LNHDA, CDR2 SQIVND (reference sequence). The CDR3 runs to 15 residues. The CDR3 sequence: CASSIARGINQPQHF. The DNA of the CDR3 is TGTGCCAGTAGTATAGCCAGGGGGATCAATCAGCCCCAGCATTTT.

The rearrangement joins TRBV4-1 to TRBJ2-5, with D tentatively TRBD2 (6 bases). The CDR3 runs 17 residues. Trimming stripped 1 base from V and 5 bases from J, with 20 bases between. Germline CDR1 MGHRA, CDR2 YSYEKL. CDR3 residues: CASSQGPPRGLAETQYF. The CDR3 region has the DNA TGCGCCAGCAGCCAAGGTCCCCCCCGGGGTCTAGCGGAGACCCAGTACTTC.

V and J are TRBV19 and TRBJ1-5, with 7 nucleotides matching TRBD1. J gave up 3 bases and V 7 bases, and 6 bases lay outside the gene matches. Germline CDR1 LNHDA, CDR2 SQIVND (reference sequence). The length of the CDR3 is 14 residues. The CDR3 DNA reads TGTGCCAGTAAACCGGACAGGATCAATCAGCCCCAGCATTTT. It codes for CASKPDRINQPQHF.

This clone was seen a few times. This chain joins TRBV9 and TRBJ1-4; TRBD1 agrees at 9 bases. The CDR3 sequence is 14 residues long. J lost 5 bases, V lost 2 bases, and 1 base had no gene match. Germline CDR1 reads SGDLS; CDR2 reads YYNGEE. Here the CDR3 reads CASSVTGGNEKLFF. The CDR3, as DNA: TGTGCCAGCAGCGTGACAGGGGGAAATGAAAAACTGTTTTTT. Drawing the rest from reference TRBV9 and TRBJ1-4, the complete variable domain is DSGVTQTPKHLITATGQRVTLRCSPRSGDLSVYWYQQSLDQGLQFLIQYYNGEERAKGNILERFSAQQFPDLHSELNLSSLELGDSALYFCASSVTGGNEKLFFGSGTQLSVL.

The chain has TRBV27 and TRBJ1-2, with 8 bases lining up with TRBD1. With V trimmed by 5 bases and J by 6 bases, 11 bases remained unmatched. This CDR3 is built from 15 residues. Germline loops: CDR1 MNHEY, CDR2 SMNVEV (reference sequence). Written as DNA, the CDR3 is TGTGCCAGCAGTCCCCCGAGGGACAGGAATAATGGCTACACCTTC. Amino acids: CASSPPRDRNNGYTF.

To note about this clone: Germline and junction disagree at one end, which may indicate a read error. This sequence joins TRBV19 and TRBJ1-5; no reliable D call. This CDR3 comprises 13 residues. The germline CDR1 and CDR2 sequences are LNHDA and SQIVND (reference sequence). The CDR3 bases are TGTGCCAGTAGTACCTATAGCAATCGGCCCCAGCATTTT. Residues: CASSTYSNRPQHF.

CDR3 in amino acids: CASSRSGFMNTEAFF. In DNA, the CDR3 is TGTGCCAGCAGCCGATCGGGATTTATGAACACTGAAGCTTTCTTT. V gene TRBV5-8 combines with J gene TRBJ1-1, with unresolved D. From germline, CDR1 is SGHTS and CDR2 YDEGEE. The CDR3 extends over 15 amino acids. V lost 4 bases to trimming and J lost 0 bases, with 13 bases between them.

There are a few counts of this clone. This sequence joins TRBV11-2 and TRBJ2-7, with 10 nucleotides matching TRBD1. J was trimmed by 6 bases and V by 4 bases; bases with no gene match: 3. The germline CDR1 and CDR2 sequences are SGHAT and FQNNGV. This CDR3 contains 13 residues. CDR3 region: CASSSTGGVEQYF. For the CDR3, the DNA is TGTGCCAGCAGCTCGACAGGGGGCGTCGAGCAGTACTTC.

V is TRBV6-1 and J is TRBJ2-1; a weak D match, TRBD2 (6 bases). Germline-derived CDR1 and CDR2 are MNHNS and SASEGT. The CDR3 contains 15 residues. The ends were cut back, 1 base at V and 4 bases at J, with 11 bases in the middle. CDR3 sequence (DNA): TGTGCCAGCAGTGAAGGCGGGGTGTCGTACAATGAGCAGTTCTTC. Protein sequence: CASSEGGVSYNEQFF.

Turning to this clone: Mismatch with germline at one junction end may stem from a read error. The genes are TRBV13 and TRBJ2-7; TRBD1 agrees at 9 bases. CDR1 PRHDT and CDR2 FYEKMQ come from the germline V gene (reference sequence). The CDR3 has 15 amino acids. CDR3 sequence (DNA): TGTGCCAGCAGCAACCGGGACAGGGACTCCAACGAGCAGTACTTC. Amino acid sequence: CASSNRDRDSNEQYF. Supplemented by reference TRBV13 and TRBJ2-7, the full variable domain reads AAGVIQSPRHLIKEKRETATLKCYPIPRHDTVYWYQQGPGQDPQFLISFYEKMQSDKGSIPDRFSAQQFSDYHSELNMSSLELGDSALYFCASSNRDRDSNEQYFGPGTRLTVT.